This T cell receptor (beta chain) comes out of a study of T cell responses to AZD1222 COVID-19 vaccine. Whole-study results and caveats: Vaccine-associated CD4 TCRs ranged over spike, dominating at 160-218 and 743-854. There were mostly white British donors and more females than males, and clonal diversity was possibly underestimated.

In the case of this clone: Antigen: not known.

The V gene's germline CDR1 is SGDLS and CDR2 YYNGEE. This CDR3 has 15 residues. V lost 0 bases to trimming and J lost 7 bases, with 14 bases between them. Assay: immunoSEQ multiplex PCR; the TCRdb copy retains only in-frame clones and omits some. The sample carries over 100,000 clones, around 90% recorded once. J is TRBJ1-3 and V is TRBV9; D may be TRBD1 (5 bases). The material was peripheral blood, obtained on day 0 of AZD1222 vaccination. This receptor was obtained from an adult in good health. This CDR3 reads CASSVVDSLGNTIYF. The CDR3 DNA sequence: TGTGCCAGCAGCGTAGTTGACAGCCTGGGCAACACCATATATTTT.